These T cell receptor beta chains were read from a single sample in a study of response to subunit inactivated influenza vaccine. TCRdb used MiXCR to reprocess the RT-PCR reads, holding one entry per CDR3 protein. The data show about 800,000 distinct CDR3 sequences, about 20% seen once. Here the sequenced sample was PBMCs from blood, taken about 5 days after vaccination. The source of these receptors is a man in his fifties who received an inactivated influenza vaccine. Both conserved end residues are part of each CDR3.

V	J	CDR3
TRBV7-9	TRBJ2-7	CASSLAGGGAVGEQYF
TRBV30	TRBJ2-7	CAWSRGRSEQYF
TRBV3-1	TRBJ1-1	CASSLTRGGRAFF
TRBV10-3	TRBJ2-3	CAISEKRDTQYF
TRBV20-1	TRBJ2-2	CSARTERTGELFF
TRBV20-1	TRBJ2-3	CSAGGASLTDTQYF
TRBV3-1	TRBJ2-1	CASSRRQGTYNEQFF
TRBV25-1	TRBJ2-7	CASSDKQRIYEQYF
TRBV12-3/TRBV12-4	TRBJ1-5	CASSPIDRGNQPQHF
TRBV4-1	TRBJ2-3	CASSHTGRSGGLNTDTQYF
TRBV4-2	TRBJ2-1	CASSVLDNEQFF
TRBV5-1	TRBJ2-1	CASSLALTGGYYNEQFF
TRBV10-3	TRBJ1-1	CAADRQGMENTEAFF
TRBV9	TRBJ2-5	CASSQDRVQETQYF
TRBV11-2	TRBJ1-2	CASSLEGTGIYGYTF
TRBV20-1	TRBJ2-3	CSAREAGRIDTQYF
TRBV6-1	TRBJ2-7	CASSPRQNYEQYF
TRBV25-1	TRBJ1-2	CASSEYDEHPPTF
TRBV15	TRBJ1-3	CATSVTGRGNTIYF
TRBV3-1	TRBJ2-5	CASSRSQRGIQETQYF
TRBV6-1	TRBJ2-1	CASSPWDRADNEQFF
TRBV12-3/TRBV12-4	TRBJ2-1	CASSLLTSGVNEQFF
TRBV7-2	TRBJ1-5	CASSGYNQPQHF
TRBV18	TRBJ2-7	CASSPRAVRPEQYF
TRBV5-1	TRBJ2-5	CASSLGSGTSGKETQYF
TRBV7-3	TRBJ2-1	CASSLSTQGGGEQFF
TRBV20-1	TRBJ2-5	CSATPGGSNRKETQYF
TRBV7-6	TRBJ2-5	CASSPDRVVAQYF
TRBV29-1	TRBJ2-7	CSVNNRGYEQYF
TRBV12-3/TRBV12-4	TRBJ2-1	CASSAAGHYNEQFF
TRBV20-1	TRBJ2-3	CSASWAGSTDTQYF
TRBV20-1	TRBJ1-2	CSARGSGPGYTF
TRBV20-1	TRBJ1-2	CSARGRQGNNGYTF
TRBV29-1	TRBJ2-3	CSVGGGKTNTDTQYF
TRBV7-8	TRBJ2-5	CASSLARLAGVKETQYF
TRBV18	TRBJ2-1	CASSIASGAYNEQFF
TRBV10-3	TRBJ2-2	CATWGEEAGSGELFF
TRBV15	TRBJ2-5	CATRPGTGRETQYF
TRBV9	TRBJ2-1	CASSVVGTSGYNEQFF
TRBV28	TRBJ2-3	CASRGLATDTQYF
TRBV20-1	TRBJ2-5	CSASRAGAETQYF
TRBV12-3/TRBV12-4	TRBJ1-4	CASSFSGEGEKLFF
TRBV6-1	TRBJ2-7	CASSEETGTTYEQYF
TRBV7-9	TRBJ1-1	CTSTNPPATVNTEAFF
TRBV20-1	TRBJ2-3	CSAITLRGLDTQYF